Listed here are 31 T cell receptor beta chains from one sample, sequenced in a study of cytomegalovirus exposure and HLA in healthy donors. PCR amplification relied on 60 Vbeta primers (plus 13 Jbeta primers). TCRdb keeps only in-frame clones here, not all; method: immunoSEQ multiplex PCR. This sample has around 120,000 clones, with roughly 80% found just once. The sample taken for sequencing was PBMCs. The receptors stem from a man in his sixties in good health and CMV-seropositive.

In this sample, this clone turned up once. The DNA of the CDR3 is TGTGCCAGTAGTTGGACAGGGCCCTCCTACAATGAGCAGTTCTTC. This encodes CASSWTGPSYNEQFF. This sequence joins TRBV19 and TRBJ2-1; TRBD1 agrees at 8 bases. The CDR3 is made up of 15 amino acids. Germline V gene sequence: CDR1 LNHDA, CDR2 SQIVND (reference sequence). The V gene end was trimmed by 5 bases and the J gene end by 0 bases; junction bases not matched to a gene: 3.

In DNA, the CDR3 is TGTGCCAGCAGTCGGAGCTCCTACAATGAGCAGTTCTTC. Its translation is CASSRSSYNEQFF. The chain joins TRBV7-6 to TRBJ2-1; no clear D gene. This CDR3 is 13 amino acids long. V was shortened by 6 bases and J by 0 bases, with 6 bases between the two germline ends. Germline CDR1 is SGHVS and CDR2 is FNYEAQ.

The chain has TRBV28 and TRBJ1-1; D call uncertain. Germline V gene sequence: CDR1 MDHEN, CDR2 SYDVKM. The CDR3 contains 12 residues. Trimming removed 10 bases from V and 1 base from J, with 10 bases in between. The CDR3 is CAINLPNTEAFF. CDR3 DNA sequence: TGTGCCATCAATCTACCGAACACTGAAGCTTTCTTT.

V is TRBV7-6 and J is TRBJ2-1, with 9 bases matching TRBD1. Germline-derived CDR1 and CDR2 are SGHVS and FNYEAQ. The CDR3 spans 15 residues. V trimming: 5 bases; J trimming: 7 bases; junction bases outside the gene matches: 9. DNA for the CDR3: TGTGCCAGCAGCCCTCCGTGGACAGGGGAAAATGAGCAGTTCTTC. Translating gives CASSPPWTGENEQFF.

The rearrangement joins TRBV18 to TRBJ2-5, with D perhaps matching TRBD2 (6 bases). This CDR3 contains 16 residues. Germline CDR1 is KGHSH and CDR2 is LQKENI. V lost 3 bases and J lost 5, with 19 bases in between. The CDR3 DNA reads as TGTGCCAGCTCACCTGGCACTCTGACTAGATCGGAGACCCAGTACTTC. It encodes CASSPGTLTRSETQYF.

The chain uses TRBV29-1 and TRBJ2-4, with 10 bases matching TRBD1. The CDR3 has 13 residues. In germline, CDR1 is SQVTM, CDR2 ANQGSEA. The V and J ends lost 7 bases and 10 bases, in that order; junction bases with no gene match: 10. CDR3 bases: TGCAGCGGGGGGGACAGGGGCGGAAAGATTCAGTACTTC. It encodes CSGGDRGGKIQYF.

This CDR3 reads CASSWGGGSTDTQYF. CDR3 nucleotide sequence: TGTGCCAGCAGCTGGGGCGGTGGTAGCACAGATACGCAGTATTTT. The chain carries TRBV5-4 and TRBJ2-3; D might be TRBD1 (5 bases). The CDR3 is made up of 15 amino acids. Germline CDR1 and CDR2: SGHNT and YYREEE (reference sequence). V shed 3 bases and J shed 0 bases, with 11 bases lying between them.

This clone was seen just once. DNA of the CDR3: TGTGCCAGCAGCGCGGGACAGGGATCGGCCGAGCAGTACTTC. It encodes CASSAGQGSAEQYF. This chain links TRBV7-7 with TRBJ2-5; TRBD1 matches at 9 bases. The end of the DNA is better explained by TRBJ2-7, so the J call may be wrong. Germline CDR1 is SSHAT and CDR2 is FNYEAQ (reference sequence). The CDR3 consists of 14 residues.

The chain has TRBV9 and TRBJ1-4; D unclear. There are 15 residues in the CDR3. CDR1 SGDLS and CDR2 YYNGEE come from the germline V gene. Trimming pared 0 bases from V and 5 bases from J, leaving 11 bases between. The CDR3 DNA sequence: TGTGCCAGCAGCGTAGCGGCAAACTACAATGAAAAACTGTTTTTT. The encoded protein is CASSVAANYNEKLFF.

This chain links TRBV6-6 with TRBJ2-1, with 7 bases identical to TRBD2. Germline CDR1 and CDR2: MNHNY and SVGAGI (reference sequence). The CDR3 is made up of 14 amino acids. V lost 0 bases and J lost 6; bases outside the gene matches: 2. CDR3 region: CASSYSGTTNEQFF. CDR3 bases: TGTGCCAGCAGTTACTCCGGGACTACCAATGAGCAGTTCTTC.

As to this clone: Additional DNA sequences in this sample encode the identical CDR3. The chain recombines TRBV7-9 with TRBJ2-7; D is unclear. From germline, CDR1 is SEHNR and CDR2 FQNEAQ (reference sequence). This CDR3 is 13 amino acids long. Deletions cut 1 base from V and 3 bases from J, with 7 bases between. The CDR3: CASSLGTGYEQYF. CDR3 coding DNA: TGTGCCAGCAGCTTAGGAACGGGCTACGAGCAGTACTTC.

The genes are TRBV27 and TRBJ1-1, with D possibly TRBD1 on 6 matching bases. This CDR3 has 14 residues. Per the germline V gene, CDR1 is MNHEY and CDR2 is SMNVEV (reference sequence). The V gene lost 6 bases and the J gene lost 3 bases, with 14 bases spanning the gap. In DNA form, the CDR3 reads TGTGCCAGCAGCGACAGGCTTGAGGACACTGAAGCTTTCTTT. It is translated as CASSDRLEDTEAFF.

This chain joins TRBV9 and TRBJ1-4, with TRBD1 identical over 7 bases. Germline lookup yields CDR1 SGDLS and CDR2 YYNGEE. The CDR3 consists of 14 residues. V shed 4 bases and J 2 bases; nucleotides not matched to a gene: 2. CDR3 nucleotides: TGTGCCAGCAGCTTGGACAGGACTAATGAAAAACTGTTTTTT. Residues: CASSLDRTNEKLFF.

The chain carries TRBV19 and TRBJ1-5; 9 bases match TRBD1. Germline CDR1 is LNHDA and CDR2 is SQIVND (reference sequence). V was pared by 6 bases and J by 1 base, with 10 bases of the junction left unmatched. The CDR3 runs 17 residues. As DNA, the CDR3 is TGTGCCAGTAGCAGCCCGGGACAGGGAGGGAGCAATCAGCCCCAGCATTTT. Its protein product is CASSSPGQGGSNQPQHF. Full variable domain (missing parts from reference TRBV19 and TRBJ1-5): DGGITQSPKYLFRKEGQNVTLSCEQNLNHDAMYWYRQDPGQGLRLIYYSQIVNDFQKGDIAEGYSVSREKKESFPLTVTSAQKNPTAFYLCASSSPGQGGSNQPQHFGDGTRLSIL.

The chain employs TRBV2 and TRBJ1-1; 8 nucleotides align to TRBD1. The CDR3 spans 13 residues. The J segment lost 3 bases and the V segment lost 6 bases, leaving 3 bases of the junction unmatched. Germline assignment: CDR1 SNHLY and CDR2 FYNNEI. DNA for the CDR3: TGTGCCAGCAGAGGGACAGGTTACACTGAAGCTTTCTTT. As protein: CASRGTGYTEAFF. Looking up the rest from reference TRBV2 and TRBJ1-1 gives the full variable domain: EPEVTQTPSHQVTQMGQEVILRCVPISNHLYFYWYRQILGQKVEFLVSFYNNEISEKSEIFDDQFSVERPDGSNFTLKIRSTKLEDSAMYFCASRGTGYTEAFFGQGTRLTVV.

The CDR3 coding sequence is TGCGCCAGCAGCACCGAGGGGGTGGACACCGGGGAGCTGTTTTTT. Protein sequence: CASSTEGVDTGELFF. V is TRBV5-1 and J is TRBJ2-2, with a weak D call TRBD1 (6 bases). Germline loops: CDR1 SGHRS, CDR2 YFSETQ. The CDR3 length is 15 residues. V lost 4 bases and J lost 3, with 13 bases in between.

Remarks on this clone: Other DNA sequences within the sample encode an identical CDR3. The chain has TRBV18 and TRBJ1-2, with 12 bases lining up with TRBD1. The CDR3 is 14 residues long. From germline, CDR1 is KGHSH and CDR2 LQKENI. Trimming took 3 bases from V and 7 from J; bases not matched to a gene: 3. The CDR3 bases are TGTGCCAGCTCACCGGGACAGGGGGCGATTGGCTACACCTTC. It encodes CASSPGQGAIGYTF.

V usage is TRBV28 and J usage is TRBJ2-7; a possible D gene is TRBD1 (5 bases). Trimming took 5 bases from V and 1 from J, leaving 18 bases between them. The CDR3 runs 16 residues. Germline V CDR1 and CDR2: MDHEN, SYDVKM. The CDR3 loop is CASSARQGIRSYEQYF. DNA for the CDR3: TGTGCCAGCAGTGCCCGGCAGGGTATTAGGTCCTACGAGCAGTACTTC.

The CDR3 DNA follows: TGTGCCAGCAGCTTCCGACAGGGAGGTGCAGATACGCAGTATTTT. This codes for CASSFRQGGADTQYF. The chain uses TRBV7-3 and TRBJ2-3, with a weak D call TRBD1 (7 bases). The CDR3 is 15 residues long. Trimming took 3 bases from V and 4 from J, leaving 14 bases between them. From germline, CDR1 is SGHTA and CDR2 FQGTGA.

The CDR3 DNA sequence: TGCGCCAGCAGCTTGGGTGCGGGAGGGGACGGAAACACCATATATTTT. Translating gives CASSLGAGGDGNTIYF. The chain recombines TRBV5-1 with TRBJ1-3, with a tentative D call TRBD1 (5 bases). Trimming took 0 bases from V and 4 from J, leaving 14 bases between them. In germline, CDR1 is SGHRS, CDR2 YFSETQ. This CDR3 is 16 amino acids long.

The J gene is TRBJ1-4, the V gene TRBV5-1; the match to TRBD1 covers 9 bases. Germline V CDR1 and CDR2: SGHRS, YFSETQ. Trimming took 4 bases from V and 8 from J; bases not matched to a gene: 9. The CDR3 spans 15 residues. CDR3: CASSTSGTGNEKLFF. The CDR3 DNA sequence: TGCGCCAGCAGCACTTCCGGGACAGGGAACGAAAAACTGTTTTTT.

The chain joins TRBV2 to TRBJ1-3; 9 bases match TRBD1. Trimming took 6 bases from V and 3 from J; bases not matched to a gene: 6. Germline V CDR1 and CDR2: SNHLY, FYNNEI. This CDR3 is 15 amino acids long. The CDR3: CASSLQGASGNTIYF. The CDR3 DNA follows: TGTGCCAGCAGCCTACAGGGGGCAAGTGGAAACACCATATATTTT.

This clone has a handful of counts. The chain carries TRBV6-5 and TRBJ1-6, with TRBD1 identical over 10 bases. V shed 6 bases and J 10 bases; nucleotides not matched to a gene: 6. Germline assignment: CDR1 MNHEY and CDR2 SVGAGI. The CDR3 consists of 14 residues. The DNA for the CDR3 is TGTGCCAGCAGCCCCGGGACAGGGGAATCACCCCTCCACTTT. The encoded protein is CASSPGTGESPLHF.

The chain uses TRBV29-1 and TRBJ1-1, with D perhaps TRBD1 (5 bases). The CDR3 is made up of 14 amino acids. The V end was cut by 7 bases, the J end by 1 base, with 16 bases between. Looked up from germline, CDR1 is SQVTM and CDR2 is ANQGSEA. CDR3 sequence (DNA): TGCAGCGCACCTTCGAAAACAGGGAACACTGAAGCTTTCTTT. Protein product: CSAPSKTGNTEAFF.

V gene TRBV28 combines with J gene TRBJ2-3; 7 bases align to TRBD1. The length of the CDR3 is 14 residues. With V trimmed by 1 base and J by 6 bases, 4 bases remained unmatched. Germline V gene sequence: CDR1 MDHEN, CDR2 SYDVKM. The CDR3 loop is CASSLLQGSDTQYF. Written as DNA, the CDR3 is TGTGCCAGCAGTTTATTACAGGGGAGCGATACGCAGTATTTT.

The rearrangement uses TRBV5-1 and TRBJ1-5; 8 bases map to TRBD1. CDR1 SGHRS and CDR2 YFSETQ come from the germline V gene. There are 14 residues in the CDR3. V lost 4 bases and J lost 5; bases outside the gene matches: 5. CDR3 protein: CASSPGQVDQPQHF. In nucleotides, the CDR3 is TGCGCCAGCAGCCCGGGACAGGTGGATCAGCCCCAGCATTTT.

The chain is built from TRBV6-1 and TRBJ2-1; 7 bases agree with TRBD1. Unmatched junction bases numbered 7, after V lost 2 bases and J lost 3 bases. The CDR3 has 16 residues. Germline V CDR1 and CDR2: MNHNS, SASEGT. CDR3 DNA sequence: TGTGCCAGCAGTGAATATGGACAGGCGAACTACAATGAGCAGTTCTTC. This codes for CASSEYGQANYNEQFF.

This chain links TRBV6-1 with TRBJ1-5, with unresolved D. Trimming took off 8 bases at V and 7 bases at J, with 15 bases between the two ends. CDR3 length equals 13 residues. Looked up from germline, CDR1 is MNHNS and CDR2 is SASEGT. CDR3 loop: CASQITTHQPQHF. The CDR3 DNA follows: TGTGCCAGCCAAATTACTACCCACCAGCCCCAGCATTTT.

The chain is built from TRBV28 and TRBJ2-7; 10 positions match TRBD2. V trimming: 5 bases; J trimming: 3 bases; junction bases outside the gene matches: 10. Germline-derived CDR1 and CDR2 are MDHEN and SYDVKM. This CDR3 comprises 16 residues. Written as DNA, the CDR3 is TGTGCCAGCAGTCCCTGGACTAGCGGCATAGGCTACGAGCAGTACTTC. Amino acid sequence: CASSPWTSGIGYEQYF.

The chain combines TRBV5-4 with TRBJ2-4, with TRBD2 identical over 9 bases. CDR3 length: 16 amino acids. V dropped 4 bases and J dropped 3; count of bases not matched to a gene: 8. Per the germline V gene, CDR1 is SGHNT and CDR2 is YYREEE (reference sequence). CDR3 bases: TGTGCCAGCAGCGAGAGCGGGGGGAGTCTCAAAAACATTCAGTACTTC. It translates to CASSESGGSLKNIQYF.

This rearrangement joins TRBV28 to TRBJ1-4; no reliable D call. Trimming pared 6 bases from V and 8 bases from J, leaving 7 bases between. The CDR3 sequence is 11 residues long. Germline-derived CDR1 and CDR2 are MDHEN and SYDVKM. This CDR3 reads CASRTREKLFF. The CDR3 DNA reads as TGTGCCAGCAGGACTCGGGAAAAACTGTTTTTT.